The present T cell receptor (beta chain) was sequenced within a study of cytomegalovirus exposure and HLA in healthy donors. Findings and limits, study-wide: Trimming of TCR beta V- and J-genes showed a link, identified in a later analysis, to a missense DCLRE1C variant.

About this clone itself: Its antigen is as yet unknown.

The PCR employed 60 Vbeta primers together with 13 Jbeta primers. Authors' data handling: Roughly 73 million unique TCR beta chains, roughly 11 million of them shared, were counted by a later analysis. This table comes from immunoSEQ multiplex PCR, and its TCRdb copy is limited to in-frame clones, with some not included. Clone size and V and J calls were adopted from that table, with D and trimming inferred from the DNA. The sample gives roughly 150,000 clones, around 10% of which show up once; 1.8% is in the top ten. The origin of this receptor is a man aged 45-65 years in good health and CMV-seronegative. Sequenced material: PBMCs.

For the CDR3, the DNA is TGTGCCAGCAGCGTAGCTACTGGACTAGCGGCAGATACGCAGTATTTT. Protein: CASSVATGLAADTQYF. V gene TRBV9 combines with J gene TRBJ2-3, with 10 bases that match TRBD2. The trim removed 0 bases at V and 4 bases at J, leaving 5 bases unmatched. CDR1 is SGDLS, CDR2 YYNGEE, per germline. This CDR3 has 16 amino acids.